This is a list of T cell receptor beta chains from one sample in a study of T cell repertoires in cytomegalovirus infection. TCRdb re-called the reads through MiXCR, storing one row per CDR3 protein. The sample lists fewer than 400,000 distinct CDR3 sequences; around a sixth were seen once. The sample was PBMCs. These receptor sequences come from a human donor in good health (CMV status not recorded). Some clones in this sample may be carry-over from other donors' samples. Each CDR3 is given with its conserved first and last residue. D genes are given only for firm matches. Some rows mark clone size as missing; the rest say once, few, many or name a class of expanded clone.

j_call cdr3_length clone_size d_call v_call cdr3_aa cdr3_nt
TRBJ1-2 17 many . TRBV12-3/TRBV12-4 CASSLWGLEGYRYGYTF TGTGCCAGCAGTTTGTGGGGGTTGGAGGGATATCGGTATGGCTACACCTTC
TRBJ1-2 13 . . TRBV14 CASSQAVSYGYTF TGTGCCAGCAGCCAAGCGGTTAGTTATGGCTACACCTTC
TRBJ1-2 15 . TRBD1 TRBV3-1 CASSQDGTGIYGYTF TGTGCCAGCAGCCAAGATGGGACAGGGATCTATGGCTACACCTTC
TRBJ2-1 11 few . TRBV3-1 CASSQGYEQFF TGTGCCAGCAGCCAAGGCTATGAGCAGTTCTTC
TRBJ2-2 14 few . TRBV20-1 CSAVDWWNTGELFF TGCAGTGCTGTAGACTGGTGGAACACCGGGGAGCTGTTTTTT
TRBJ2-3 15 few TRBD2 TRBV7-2 CASSPGAGRGDTQYF TGTGCCAGCAGTCCCGGAGCGGGAAGAGGAGATACGCAGTATTTT
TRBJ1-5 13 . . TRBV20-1 CSLLEGFDQPQHF TGCAGTTTACTTGAGGGATTTGATCAGCCCCAGCATTTT
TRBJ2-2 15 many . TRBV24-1 CATSGGSHNTGELFF TGTGCCACCAGTGGCGGCAGCCACAACACCGGGGAGCTGTTTTTT
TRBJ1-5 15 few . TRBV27 CASSPGTGLWEPQHF TGTGCCAGCAGCCCTGGGACCGGCCTGTGGGAGCCCCAGCATTTT
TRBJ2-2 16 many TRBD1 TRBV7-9 CASSLAGTGDTGELFF TGTGCCAGCAGCTTAGCCGGGACAGGGGACACCGGGGAGCTGTTTTTT
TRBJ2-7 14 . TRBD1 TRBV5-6 CASSGGQGSYEQYF TGTGCCAGCTCAGGGGGACAGGGTTCCTACGAGCAGTACTTC
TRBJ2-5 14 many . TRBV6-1 CASSEGSIQETQYF TGTGCCAGCAGTGAAGGCAGTATCCAAGAGACCCAGTACTTC
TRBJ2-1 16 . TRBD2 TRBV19 CASSSLAGAPYNEQFF TGTGCCAGTAGTAGCCTAGCGGGAGCCCCCTACAATGAGCAGTTCTTC
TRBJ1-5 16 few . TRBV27 CASSQIGGGSNQPQHF TGTGCCAGCAGCCAAATCGGGGGGGGGAGCAATCAGCCCCAGCATTTT
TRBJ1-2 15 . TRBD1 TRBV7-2 CASSVDRALTYGYTF TGTGCCAGCAGCGTCGACAGGGCGCTAACTTATGGCTACACCTTC
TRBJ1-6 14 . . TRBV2 CASSVSPFDSPLHF TGTGCCAGCAGTGTGTCCCCTTTTGATTCACCCCTCCACTTT
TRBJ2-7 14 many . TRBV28 CASSQWGFDYEQYF TGTGCCAGCAGTCAATGGGGTTTTGACTACGAGCAGTACTTC
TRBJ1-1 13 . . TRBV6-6 CASGGATHTEAFF TGTGCCAGCGGGGGTGCGACCCACACTGAAGCTTTCTTT
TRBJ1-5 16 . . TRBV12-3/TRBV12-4 CASTSGEGYSNQPQHF TGTGCCAGCACCTCGGGGGAGGGCTATAGCAATCAGCCCCAGCATTTT
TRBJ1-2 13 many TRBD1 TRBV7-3 CASSYTGEDGYTF TGTGCCAGCAGCTACACAGGGGAGGATGGCTACACCTTC
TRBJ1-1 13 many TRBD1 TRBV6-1 CASRETAGGVAFF TGTGCCAGCAGAGAAACCGCAGGGGGCGTAGCTTTCTTT
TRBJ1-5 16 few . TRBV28 CASSWGSRESNQPQHF TGTGCCAGCAGTTGGGGCTCCAGAGAGAGCAATCAGCCCCAGCATTTT
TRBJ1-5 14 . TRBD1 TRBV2 CASRGRQGGQPQHF TGTGCCAGCAGGGGTAGACAGGGGGGACAGCCCCAGCATTTT
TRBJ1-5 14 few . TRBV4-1 CASSQTLPVQPQHF TGCGCCAGCAGCCAAACCCTGCCGGTGCAGCCCCAGCATTTT
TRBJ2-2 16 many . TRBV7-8 CASSLALQKGTGELFF TGTGCCAGCAGCTTAGCGCTGCAAAAGGGAACCGGGGAGCTGTTTTTT
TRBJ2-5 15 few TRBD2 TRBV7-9 CASSLVAGLAETQYF TGTGCCAGCAGCTTAGTCGCGGGACTAGCTGAGACCCAGTACTTC
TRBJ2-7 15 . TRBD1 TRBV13 CASSPQGTGAYEQYF TGTGCCAGCAGCCCCCAGGGGACAGGGGCCTACGAGCAGTACTTC
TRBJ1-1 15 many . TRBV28 CASRGFERGDTEAFF TGTGCCAGCAGAGGGTTCGAGCGAGGGGACACTGAAGCTTTCTTT
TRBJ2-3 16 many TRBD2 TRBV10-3 CAISESTSGDADTQYF TGTGCCATCAGTGAGTCGACTAGCGGGGACGCAGATACGCAGTATTTT
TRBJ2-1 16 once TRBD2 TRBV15 CATSSFGTSGGNEQFF TGTGCCACCAGCAGCTTCGGGACTAGCGGGGGAAATGAGCAGTTCTTC
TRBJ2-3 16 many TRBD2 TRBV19 CASTPLAGARTDTQYF TGTGCCAGTACCCCACTAGCGGGAGCGCGCACAGATACGCAGTATTTT
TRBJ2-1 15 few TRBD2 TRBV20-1 CSARLAGGIYNEQFF TGCAGTGCGAGACTAGCGGGAGGGATTTACAATGAGCAGTTCTTC
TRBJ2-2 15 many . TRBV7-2 CASSLGQAGTGELFF TGTGCCAGCAGCCTAGGGCAGGCGGGCACCGGGGAGCTGTTTTTT
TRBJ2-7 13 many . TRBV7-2 CASSSQPGNEQYF TGTGCCAGCAGCTCCCAGCCGGGAAACGAGCAGTACTTC
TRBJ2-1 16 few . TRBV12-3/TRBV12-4 CASSLVGLGDYNEQFF TGTGCCAGCAGTTTAGTCGGGCTAGGGGACTACAATGAGCAGTTCTTC
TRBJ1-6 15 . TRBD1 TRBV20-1 CSATRTGSGNSPLHF TGCAGTGCTACAAGGACAGGGTCCGGGAATTCACCCCTCCACTTT
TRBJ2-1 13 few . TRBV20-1 CSAIPDSYNEQFF TGCAGTGCTATCCCGGACAGCTACAATGAGCAGTTCTTC
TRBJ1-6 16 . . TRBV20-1 CSARLERQSFNSPLHF TGCAGTGCTAGATTGGAGCGACAGAGTTTTAATTCACCCCTCCACTTT
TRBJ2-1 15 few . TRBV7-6 CASSLLGGGRDEQFF TGTGCCAGCAGCTTATTAGGGGGGGGCCGGGATGAGCAGTTCTTC
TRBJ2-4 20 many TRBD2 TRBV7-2 CASSSPLGASGLLAKNIQYF TGTGCCAGCAGCTCCCCCTTGGGGGCTAGCGGGCTACTAGCCAAAAACATTCAGTACTTC
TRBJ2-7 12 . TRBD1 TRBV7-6 CASSPTGLEQYF TGTGCCAGCAGCCCGACAGGGCTCGAGCAGTACTTC
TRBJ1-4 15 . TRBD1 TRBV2 CASSEALGTDEKLFF TGTGCCAGCAGTGAAGCGCTGGGGACAGATGAAAAACTGTTTTTT
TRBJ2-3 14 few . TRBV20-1 CSARKGDTDDTQYF TGCAGTGCCCGTAAAGGGGACACAGACGATACGCAGTATTTT
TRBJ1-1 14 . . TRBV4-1 CASSQGGSVTEAFF TGCGCCAGCAGCCAAGGAGGGAGTGTAACTGAAGCTTTCTTT
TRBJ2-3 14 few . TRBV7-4 CASSRDPAGDTQYF TGTGCCAGCAGCAGGGACCCAGCGGGAGATACGCAGTATTTT
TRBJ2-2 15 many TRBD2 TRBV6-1 CASSAWPSGTGELFF TGTGCCAGCAGTGCCTGGCCTAGCGGCACCGGGGAGCTGTTTTTT